The 21 T cell receptor beta chains in this list originate from one sample, sequenced in a study of cytomegalovirus exposure and HLA in healthy donors. TCRdb's table, derived via immunoSEQ multiplex PCR, lists solely in-frame clones and lacks some. The table shows approximately 200,000 clones, with around 80% occurring only once. The sample taken for sequencing was PBMCs. The source is a woman in her thirties in good health and CMV-seropositive.

V is TRBV4-1 and J is TRBJ2-7, with D possibly TRBD1 on 5 matching bases. CDR1 is MGHRA and CDR2 is YSYEKL in the germline V gene. The CDR3 runs to 15 residues. V lost 0 bases and J lost 3, with 12 bases in between. The chain's CDR3 is CASSQEVGPHYEQYF. The CDR3 nucleotides read TGCGCCAGCAGCCAAGAGGTGGGGCCCCACTACGAGCAGTACTTC.

The J gene is TRBJ2-5, the V gene TRBV11-1; D is possibly TRBD1 (5 bases). Germline CDR1 SGHAT, CDR2 FQDESV (reference sequence). This CDR3 has 13 residues. The V end lost 5 bases, the J end lost 3 bases, and 10 bases lay between the germline ends. The CDR3 nucleotides are TGTGCCAGCAGCCGCGACAGAGAAGAGACCCAGTACTTC. This encodes CASSRDREETQYF.

The chain couples TRBV4-2 to TRBJ2-5; no clear D gene. Germline assignment: CDR1 LGHNA and CDR2 YNFKEQ. V was cut by 0 bases and J by 7 bases, with 18 bases left in between. The CDR3 runs 16 residues. CDR3 DNA: TGTGCCAGCAGCCAAGATTCGGCGGTGCGGTTTGGGACCCAGTACTTC. Protein product: CASSQDSAVRFGTQYF.

The chain combines TRBV6-1 with TRBJ1-3; 8 bases line up with TRBD1. With V trimmed by 8 bases and J by 1 base, 4 bases remained unmatched. This CDR3 has 14 amino acids. The germline CDR1 and CDR2 sequences are MNHNS and SASEGT. The chain's CDR3 is CASGTGLSGNTIYF. The CDR3 DNA reads as TGTGCCAGCGGGACAGGCCTTTCTGGAAACACCATATATTTT.

The chain joins TRBV2 to TRBJ2-7; 10 bases match TRBD1. The germline CDR1 and CDR2 sequences are SNHLY and FYNNEI. Unmatched junction bases numbered 13, after V lost 6 bases and J lost 11 bases. The CDR3 has 14 residues. The CDR3 coding sequence is TGTGCCAGCAGACCCGGACAGGGGGAAATATTTAAGTACTTC. Residues: CASRPGQGEIFKYF.

The V call is TRBV4-2, the J call TRBJ2-3; the D is unclear. The germline V gene has CDR1 LGHNA and CDR2 YNFKEQ. The V end lost 5 bases, the J end lost 0 bases, and 6 bases lay between the germline ends. The CDR3 contains 13 residues. CDR3 DNA sequence: TGTGCCAGCAGCGAGACTAGCACAGATACGCAGTATTTT. Its protein product is CASSETSTDTQYF.

This chain joins TRBV28 and TRBJ1-1; TRBD1 agrees at 7 bases. CDR3 length equals 16 residues. The J segment lost 2 bases and the V segment lost 3 bases, leaving 9 bases of the junction unmatched. From germline, CDR1 is MDHEN and CDR2 SYDVKM. This CDR3 is CASSLLRQGSNTEAFF. CDR3 bases: TGTGCCAGCAGTTTGCTCCGACAGGGCAGTAACACTGAAGCTTTCTTT.

The J gene is TRBJ1-1, the V gene TRBV7-9, with 7 nucleotides matching TRBD1. V trimming: 3 bases; J trimming: 5 bases; junction bases outside the gene matches: 9. The germline V gene has CDR1 SEHNR and CDR2 FQNEAQ (reference sequence). The CDR3 runs to 15 residues. The CDR3 region is CASSFPSGGKTEAFF. The CDR3 DNA follows: TGTGCCAGCAGCTTTCCTTCAGGGGGGAAAACTGAAGCTTTCTTT.

The chain has TRBV5-1 and TRBJ2-5; 7 bases agree with TRBD1. V lost 2 bases, J lost 5 bases, and 6 bases stayed unmatched. The CDR3 consists of 14 residues. Germline CDR1 and CDR2: SGHRS and YFSETQ. The CDR3: CASSFEGAGETQYF. Here the CDR3 DNA reads TGCGCCAGCAGCTTTGAGGGGGCAGGGGAGACCCAGTACTTC.

J is TRBJ1-5 and V is TRBV28; possible D gene TRBD1, 5 bases. The CDR3 has 12 residues. Germline V lookup: CDR1 MDHEN, CDR2 SYDVKM. V was cut by 5 bases and J by 11 bases, with 13 bases left in between. For the CDR3, the DNA is TGTGCCAGCAGTCCCCCATGGGGGGCCCAGCATTTT. Residues: CASSPPWGAQHF.

The chain couples TRBV9 to TRBJ1-5; D is undetermined. Germline assignment: CDR1 SGDLS and CDR2 YYNGEE. Trimming took off 0 bases at V and 10 bases at J, with 17 bases between the two ends. The CDR3 has 15 amino acids. The CDR3 DNA reads as TGTGCCAGCAGCGTAGATTCGGGTTTCCTGGAACCCCAGCATTTT. Its translation is CASSVDSGFLEPQHF.

This chain connects TRBV7-9 to TRBJ1-5, with D possibly matching TRBD1 (5 bases). CDR1 is SEHNR, CDR2 FQNEAQ, per germline (reference sequence). The V end lost 1 base, the J end lost 1 base, and 11 bases lay between the germline ends. This CDR3 is 16 amino acids long. The CDR3 nucleotides read TGTGCCAGCAGCTTAGTAAGGGGAGGGAGCAATCAGCCCCAGCATTTT. Translating gives CASSLVRGGSNQPQHF.

The chain recombines TRBV5-4 with TRBJ2-1; 9 bases agree with TRBD2. This CDR3 region has 15 residues. Germline values: CDR1 SGHNT, CDR2 YYREEE (reference sequence). The J segment lost 10 bases and the V segment lost 4 bases, leaving 12 bases of the junction unmatched. CDR3 amino acids: CASSPRSSGRDEQFF. The DNA for the CDR3 is TGTGCCAGCAGCCCTAGGAGTAGCGGGAGAGACGAGCAGTTCTTC.

The chain combines TRBV29-1 with TRBJ2-6, with a weak D call TRBD2 (5 bases). Germline V gene data show CDR1 as SQVTM and CDR2 as ANQGSEA. This CDR3 is 15 amino acids long. V shed 6 bases and J shed 1 base, with 13 bases lying between them. CDR3 nucleotide sequence: TGCAGCGTCGGGAACAGCCCTTCTGGGGCCAACGTCCTGACTTTC. Translated: CSVGNSPSGANVLTF. Combining the CDR3 with reference TRBV29-1 and TRBJ2-6 gives the whole variable domain SAVISQKPSRDICQRGTSLTIQCQVDSQVTMMFWYRQQPGQSLTLIATANQGSEATYESGFVIDKFPISRPNLTFSTLTVSNMSPEDSSIYLCSVGNSPSGANVLTFGAGSRLTVL.

This clone was counted between two and nine times. The chain employs TRBV5-4 and TRBJ2-7; maybe TRBD1 (5 bases). CDR3 size: 14 residues. The V end lost 3 bases, the J end lost 0 bases, and 10 bases lay between the germline ends. Germline loops: CDR1 SGHNT, CDR2 YYREEE (reference sequence). The CDR3 here is CASSSPDTSYEQYF. CDR3 nucleotide sequence: TGTGCCAGCAGCTCACCGGACACCTCCTACGAGCAGTACTTC.

The V call is TRBV6-1, the J call TRBJ2-7; D is unclear. V lost 10 bases and J lost 0, with 16 bases in between. The CDR3 loop spans 14 amino acids. The germline gives CDR1 MNHNS, CDR2 SASEGT. The CDR3 coding sequence is TGTGCCACCTTTACGGCGGCTAGCTCCTACGAGCAGTACTTC. The encoded protein is CATFTAASSYEQYF.

This chain uses TRBV5-1 with TRBJ2-1, with D possibly being TRBD1 (5 bases). CDR1 is SGHRS, CDR2 YFSETQ, per germline. V shed 0 bases and J shed 4 bases, with 8 bases lying between them. The CDR3 consists of 14 residues. The CDR3, as DNA: TGCGCCAGCAGCTTGGGCAGGGATTACAATGAGCAGTTCTTC. Its protein product is CASSLGRDYNEQFF.

The chain uses TRBV4-2 and TRBJ1-5; 10 bases are shared with TRBD1. V shed 4 bases and J 2 bases; nucleotides not matched to a gene: 5. CDR3 length equals 16 residues. Germline V gene sequence: CDR1 LGHNA, CDR2 YNFKEQ. The CDR3 DNA reads as TGTGCCAGCAGCCCGGACAGGGGGTCAGGCAATCAGCCCCAGCATTTT. Amino acid sequence: CASSPDRGSGNQPQHF.

The chain has TRBV19 and TRBJ1-1; D ambiguous. CDR1 and CDR2 from the germline V gene are LNHDA and SQIVND (reference sequence). The CDR3 extends over 13 amino acids. V was pared by 3 bases and J by 2 bases, with 7 bases between. The CDR3 sequence: CASSIFGNTEAFF. CDR3 DNA: TGTGCCAGTAGTATTTTTGGCAACACTGAAGCTTTCTTT.

This chain links TRBV30 with TRBJ2-3, with D tentatively TRBD1 (6 bases). Trimming cost V 4 bases and J 6 bases, with 8 bases left between them. There are 11 residues in the CDR3. Germline V lookup: CDR1 GTSNPN, CDR2 SVGIG (reference sequence). DNA of the CDR3: TGTGCCTGGAACAGGGTGGATACGCAGTATTTT. Amino acids: CAWNRVDTQYF.

This chain uses TRBV6-1 with TRBJ1-5; D is ambiguous. Germline values: CDR1 MNHNS, CDR2 SASEGT. Trimming pared 7 bases from V and 3 bases from J, leaving 10 bases between. The CDR3 is 13 residues long. CDR3 region: CASNYNINQPQHF. CDR3 coding DNA: TGTGCCAGCAACTACAATATCAATCAGCCCCAGCATTTT.